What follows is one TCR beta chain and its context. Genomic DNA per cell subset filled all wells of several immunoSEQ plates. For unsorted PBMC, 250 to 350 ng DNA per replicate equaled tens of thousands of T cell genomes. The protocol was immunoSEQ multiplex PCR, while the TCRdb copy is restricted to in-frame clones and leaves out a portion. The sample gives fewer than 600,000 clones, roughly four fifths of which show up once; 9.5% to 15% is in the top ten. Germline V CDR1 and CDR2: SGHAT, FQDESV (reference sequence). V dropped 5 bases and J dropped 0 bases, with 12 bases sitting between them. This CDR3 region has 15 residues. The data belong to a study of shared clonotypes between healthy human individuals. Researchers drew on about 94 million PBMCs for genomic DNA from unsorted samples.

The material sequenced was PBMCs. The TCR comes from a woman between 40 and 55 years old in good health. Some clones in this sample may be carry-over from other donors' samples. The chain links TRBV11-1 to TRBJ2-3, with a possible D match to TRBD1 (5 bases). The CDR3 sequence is CASSTLTVSTDTQYF. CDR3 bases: TGTGCCAGCAGCACCTTGACAGTAAGCACAGATACGCAGTATTTT.